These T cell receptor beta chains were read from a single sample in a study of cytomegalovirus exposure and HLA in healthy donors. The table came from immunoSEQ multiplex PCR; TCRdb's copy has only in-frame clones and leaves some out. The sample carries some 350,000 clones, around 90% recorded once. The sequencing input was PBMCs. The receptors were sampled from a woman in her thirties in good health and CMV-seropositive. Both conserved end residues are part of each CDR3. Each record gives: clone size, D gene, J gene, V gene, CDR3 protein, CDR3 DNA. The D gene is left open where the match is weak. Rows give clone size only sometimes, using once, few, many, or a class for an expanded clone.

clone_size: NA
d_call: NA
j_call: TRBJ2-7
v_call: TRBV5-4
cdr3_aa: CASSSRTELSYEQYF
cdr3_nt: TGTGCCAGCAGCTCCCGAACGGAACTCTCCTACGAGCAGTACTTC

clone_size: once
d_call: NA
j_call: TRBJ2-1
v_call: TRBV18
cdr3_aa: CASSPPGSTYNEQFF
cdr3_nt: TGTGCCAGCTCACCACCTGGGTCCACCTACAATGAGCAGTTCTTC

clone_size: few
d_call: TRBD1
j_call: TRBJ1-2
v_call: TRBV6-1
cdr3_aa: CASDRQGNNYGYTF
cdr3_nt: TGTGCCAGCGATCGACAGGGTAATAACTATGGCTACACCTTC

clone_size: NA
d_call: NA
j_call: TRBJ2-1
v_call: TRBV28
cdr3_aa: CASSSPTRGLNEQFF
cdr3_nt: TGTGCCAGCAGTTCCCCGACTCGAGGATTGAATGAGCAGTTCTTC

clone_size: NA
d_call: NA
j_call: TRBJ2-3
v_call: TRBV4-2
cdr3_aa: CASSQDLIADTQYF
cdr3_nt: TGTGCCAGCAGCCAAGACCTCATAGCAGATACGCAGTATTTT

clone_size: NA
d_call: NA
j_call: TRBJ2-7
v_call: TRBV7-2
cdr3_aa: CASSLSDRYEQYF
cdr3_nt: TGTGCCAGCAGCTTATCGGACAGATACGAGCAGTACTTC

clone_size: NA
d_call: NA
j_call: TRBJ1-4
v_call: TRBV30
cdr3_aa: CAWGPGLTNEKLFF
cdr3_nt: TGTGCCTGGGGACCGGGACTCACTAATGAAAAACTGTTTTTT

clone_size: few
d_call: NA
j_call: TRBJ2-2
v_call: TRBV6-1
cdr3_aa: CASRQGPNTGELFF
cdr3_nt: TGTGCCAGCAGACAGGGCCCGAACACCGGGGAGCTGTTTTTT

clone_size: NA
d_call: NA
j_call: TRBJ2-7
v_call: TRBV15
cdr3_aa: CATRPKDTYEQYF
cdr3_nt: TGTGCGACACGGCCTAAGGATACCTACGAGCAGTACTTC

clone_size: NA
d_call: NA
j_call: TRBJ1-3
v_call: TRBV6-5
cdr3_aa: CASSYRGSLGNTIYF
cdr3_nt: TGTGCCAGCAGTTACCGGGGCTCACTGGGAAACACCATATATTTT

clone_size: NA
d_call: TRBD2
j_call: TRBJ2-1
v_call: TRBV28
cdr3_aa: CASSPGLAGADGEQFF
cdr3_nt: TGTGCCAGCAGTCCCGGACTAGCGGGAGCCGACGGTGAGCAGTTCTTC

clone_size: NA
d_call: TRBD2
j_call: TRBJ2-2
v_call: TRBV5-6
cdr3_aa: CASSSHSGIFTGELFF
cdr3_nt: TGTGCCAGCAGCTCTCATAGCGGGATCTTCACCGGGGAGCTGTTTTTT